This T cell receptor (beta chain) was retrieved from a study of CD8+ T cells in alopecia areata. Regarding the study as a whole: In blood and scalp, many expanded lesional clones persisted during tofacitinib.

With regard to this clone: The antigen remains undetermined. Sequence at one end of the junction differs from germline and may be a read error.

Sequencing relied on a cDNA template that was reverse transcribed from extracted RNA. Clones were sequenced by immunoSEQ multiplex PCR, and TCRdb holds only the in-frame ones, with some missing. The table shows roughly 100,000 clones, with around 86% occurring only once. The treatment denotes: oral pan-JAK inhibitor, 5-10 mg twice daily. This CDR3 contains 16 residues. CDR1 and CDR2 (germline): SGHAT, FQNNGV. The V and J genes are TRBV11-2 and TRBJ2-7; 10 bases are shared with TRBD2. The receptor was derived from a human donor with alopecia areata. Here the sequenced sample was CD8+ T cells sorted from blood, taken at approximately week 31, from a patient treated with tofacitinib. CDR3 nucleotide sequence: TGTGCCAGCAGCTGGGTGACTAGCGGGCCCACCTACGGGCAGTACTTC. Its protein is CASSWVTSGPTYGQYF.